This TCR beta chain was observed in a study of blood T cell repertoires in COVID-19. The data were produced by immunoSEQ multiplex PCR, yet TCRdb's version contains in-frame clones alone and is incomplete. The sample contains fewer than 200,000 clones, more than 75% of which appear only once. J gave up 0 bases and V 4 bases, and 5 bases lay outside the gene matches. The germline gives CDR1 SGHRS, CDR2 YFSETQ. This CDR3 spans 15 amino acids. The sample comprised PBMCs or T cells enriched from blood (not recorded which). The chain has TRBV5-1 and TRBJ2-3; 7 positions match TRBD2. The receptor comes from a woman aged 45-60 years who had recovered from COVID-19. The CDR3 DNA reads as TGCGCCAGCAGCCCCGGCGGGGGTAGCACAGATACGCAGTATTTT. As protein: CASSPGGGSTDTQYF.